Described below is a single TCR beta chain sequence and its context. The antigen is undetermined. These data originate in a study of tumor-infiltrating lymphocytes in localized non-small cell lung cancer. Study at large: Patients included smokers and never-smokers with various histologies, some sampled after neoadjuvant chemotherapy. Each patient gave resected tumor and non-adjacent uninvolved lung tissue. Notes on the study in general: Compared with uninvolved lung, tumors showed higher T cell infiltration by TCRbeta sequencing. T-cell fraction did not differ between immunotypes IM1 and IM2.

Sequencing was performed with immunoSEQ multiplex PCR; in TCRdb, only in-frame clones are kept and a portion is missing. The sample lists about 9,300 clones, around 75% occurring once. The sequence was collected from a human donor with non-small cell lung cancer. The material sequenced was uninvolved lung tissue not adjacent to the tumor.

The CDR3 here is CATSRMAGQETQYF. The CDR3 nucleotides are TGTGCCACCAGCAGAATGGCAGGACAAGAGACCCAGTACTTC. The chain is built from TRBV15 and TRBJ2-5; the D is unclear. V gave up 2 bases and J gave up 2 bases, with 9 bases separating them. From germline, CDR1 is LNHNV and CDR2 YYDKDF (reference sequence). CDR3 length: 14 amino acids. The entire variable domain, with the rest obtained from reference TRBV15 and TRBJ2-5, is as follows: DAMVIQNPRYQVTQFGKPVTLSCSQTLNHNVMYWYQQKSSQAPKLLFHYYDKDFNNEADTPDNFQSRRPNTSFCFLDIRSPGLGDTAMYLCATSRMAGQETQYFGPGTRLLVL.